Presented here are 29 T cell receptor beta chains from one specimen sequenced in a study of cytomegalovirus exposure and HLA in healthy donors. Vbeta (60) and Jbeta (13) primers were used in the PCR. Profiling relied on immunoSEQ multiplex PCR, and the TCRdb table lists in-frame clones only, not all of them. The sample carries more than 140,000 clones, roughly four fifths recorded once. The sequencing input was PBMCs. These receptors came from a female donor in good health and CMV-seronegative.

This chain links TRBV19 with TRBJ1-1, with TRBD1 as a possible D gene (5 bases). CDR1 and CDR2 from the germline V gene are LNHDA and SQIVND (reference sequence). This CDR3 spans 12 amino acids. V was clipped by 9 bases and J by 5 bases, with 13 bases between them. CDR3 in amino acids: CASGQGGTEAFF. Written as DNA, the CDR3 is TGTGCCAGCGGGCAGGGAGGGACTGAAGCTTTCTTT.

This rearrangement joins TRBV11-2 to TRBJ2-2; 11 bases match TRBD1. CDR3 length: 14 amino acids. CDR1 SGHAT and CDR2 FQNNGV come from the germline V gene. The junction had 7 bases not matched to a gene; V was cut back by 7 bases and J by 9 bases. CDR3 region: CASNRGTGGRELFF. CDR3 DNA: TGTGCCAGCAACCGAGGGACAGGGGGAAGGGAGCTGTTTTTT.

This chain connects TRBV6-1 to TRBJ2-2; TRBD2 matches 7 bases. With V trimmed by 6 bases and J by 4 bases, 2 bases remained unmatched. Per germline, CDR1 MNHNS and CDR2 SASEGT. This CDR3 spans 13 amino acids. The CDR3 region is CASRGGLTGELFF. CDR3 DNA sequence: TGTGCCAGCAGGGGAGGGCTCACCGGGGAGCTGTTTTTT.

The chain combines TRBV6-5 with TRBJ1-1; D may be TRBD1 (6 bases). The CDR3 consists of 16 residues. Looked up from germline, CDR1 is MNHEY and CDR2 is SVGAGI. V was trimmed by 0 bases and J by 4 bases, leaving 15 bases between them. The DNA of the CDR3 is TGTGCCAGCAGTTACTCACGGGGGGCGTTCAGCACTGAAGCTTTCTTT. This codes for CASSYSRGAFSTEAFF.

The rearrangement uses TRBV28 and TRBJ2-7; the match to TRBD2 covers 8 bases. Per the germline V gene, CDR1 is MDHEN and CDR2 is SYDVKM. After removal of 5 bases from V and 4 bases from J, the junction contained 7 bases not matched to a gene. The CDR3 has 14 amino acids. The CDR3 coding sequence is TGTGCCAGCAGTCCGGGCGAGCGGGAGTACGAGCAGTACTTC. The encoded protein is CASSPGEREYEQYF.

The CDR3 region is CASLPFVGGRAYEQYF. The CDR3 nucleotides read TGTGCCAGCTTACCATTCGTGGGAGGGAGGGCCTACGAGCAGTACTTC. The J gene is TRBJ2-7, the V gene TRBV27; 7 positions agree with TRBD2. The junction had 15 bases not matched to a gene; V was cut back by 8 bases and J by 2 bases. The germline V gene has CDR1 MNHEY and CDR2 SMNVEV (reference sequence). This CDR3 contains 16 residues.

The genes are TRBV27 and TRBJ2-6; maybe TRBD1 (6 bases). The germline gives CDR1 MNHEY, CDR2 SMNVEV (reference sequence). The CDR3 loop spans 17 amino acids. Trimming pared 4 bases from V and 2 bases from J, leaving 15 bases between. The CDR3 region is CASSSHLQGAGANVLTF. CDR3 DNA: TGTGCCAGCAGTTCGCACCTACAGGGTGCTGGGGCCAACGTCCTGACTTTC.

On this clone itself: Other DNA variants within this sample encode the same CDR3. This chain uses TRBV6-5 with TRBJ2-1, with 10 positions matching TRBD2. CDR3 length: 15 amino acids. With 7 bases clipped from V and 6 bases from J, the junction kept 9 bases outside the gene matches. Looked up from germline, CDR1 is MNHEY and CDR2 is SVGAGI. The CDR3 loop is CASKAVAGGFNEQFF. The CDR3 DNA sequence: TGTGCCAGCAAGGCGGTAGCGGGAGGTTTCAATGAGCAGTTCTTC.

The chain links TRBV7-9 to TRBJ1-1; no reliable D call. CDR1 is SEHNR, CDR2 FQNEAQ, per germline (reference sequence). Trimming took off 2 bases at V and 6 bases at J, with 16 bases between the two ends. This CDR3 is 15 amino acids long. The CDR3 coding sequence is TGTGCCAGCAGCTTACAAAACTATGAGCGCTCTGAAGCTTTCTTT. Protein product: CASSLQNYERSEAFF. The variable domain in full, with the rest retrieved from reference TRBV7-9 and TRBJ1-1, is DTGVSQNPRHKITKRGQNVTFRCDPISEHNRLYWYRQTLGQGPEFLTYFQNEAQLEKSRLLSDRFSAERPKGSFSTLEIQRTEQGDSAMYLCASSLQNYERSEAFFGQGTRLTVV.

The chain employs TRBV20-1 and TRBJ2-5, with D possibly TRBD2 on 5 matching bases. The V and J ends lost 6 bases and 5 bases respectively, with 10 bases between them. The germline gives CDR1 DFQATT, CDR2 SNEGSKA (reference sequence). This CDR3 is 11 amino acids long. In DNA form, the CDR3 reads TGCAGTGCAGGGAGTCGCGAGACCCAGTACTTC. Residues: CSAGSRETQYF.

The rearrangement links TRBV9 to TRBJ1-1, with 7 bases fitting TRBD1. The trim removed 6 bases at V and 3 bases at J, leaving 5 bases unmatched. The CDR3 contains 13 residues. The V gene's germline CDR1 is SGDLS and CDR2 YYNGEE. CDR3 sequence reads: CASKGGGDTEAFF. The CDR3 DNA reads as TGTGCCAGCAAAGGGGGCGGGGACACTGAAGCTTTCTTT.

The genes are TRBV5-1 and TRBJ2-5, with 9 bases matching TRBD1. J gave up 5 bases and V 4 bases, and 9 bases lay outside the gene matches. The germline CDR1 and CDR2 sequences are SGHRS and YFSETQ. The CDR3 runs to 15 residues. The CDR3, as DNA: TGCGCCAGCAGCCTTCGTACAGGGGGCGGGGAGACCCAGTACTTC. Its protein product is CASSLRTGGGETQYF.

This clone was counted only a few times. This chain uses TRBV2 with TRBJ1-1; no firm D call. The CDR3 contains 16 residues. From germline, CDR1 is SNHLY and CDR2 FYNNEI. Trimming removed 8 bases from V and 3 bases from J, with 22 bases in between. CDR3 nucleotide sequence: TGTGCCAGCCCCGACCGGAGATCACCGGGGTACACTGAAGCTTTCTTT. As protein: CASPDRRSPGYTEAFF.

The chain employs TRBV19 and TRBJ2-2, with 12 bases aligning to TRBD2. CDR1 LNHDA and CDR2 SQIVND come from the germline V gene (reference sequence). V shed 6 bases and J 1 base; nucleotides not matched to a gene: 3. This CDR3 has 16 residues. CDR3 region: CASSGLAGMNTGELFF. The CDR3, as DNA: TGTGCCAGTAGCGGACTAGCGGGAATGAACACCGGGGAGCTGTTTTTT. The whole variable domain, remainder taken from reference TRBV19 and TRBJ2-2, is DGGITQSPKYLFRKEGQNVTLSCEQNLNHDAMYWYRQDPGQGLRLIYYSQIVNDFQKGDIAEGYSVSREKKESFPLTVTSAQKNPTAFYLCASSGLAGMNTGELFFGEGSRLTVL.

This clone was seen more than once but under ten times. The CDR3 sequence is CASRDTGGRGTEAFF. CDR3 nucleotide sequence: TGTGCCAGCAGGGATACAGGGGGAAGAGGCACTGAAGCTTTCTTT. This chain uses TRBV2 with TRBJ1-1; 8 bases line up with TRBD1. V was clipped by 6 bases and J by 4 bases; unmatched bases: 10. Germline values: CDR1 SNHLY, CDR2 FYNNEI. CDR3 size: 15 residues.

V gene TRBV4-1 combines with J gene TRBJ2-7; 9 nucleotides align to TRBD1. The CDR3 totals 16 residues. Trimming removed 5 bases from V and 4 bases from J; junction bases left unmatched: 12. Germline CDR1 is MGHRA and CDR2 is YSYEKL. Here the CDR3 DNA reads TGCGCCAGCAGCGTTAGCCTGGACAGGGGTCGTTACGAGCAGTACTTC. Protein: CASSVSLDRGRYEQYF.

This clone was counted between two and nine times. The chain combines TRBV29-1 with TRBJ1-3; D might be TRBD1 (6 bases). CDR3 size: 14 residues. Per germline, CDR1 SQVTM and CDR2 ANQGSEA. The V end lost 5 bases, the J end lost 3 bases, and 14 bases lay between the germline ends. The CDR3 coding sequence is TGCAGCGTTAGGGGGGGAAATAGTGGAAACACCATATATTTT. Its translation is CSVRGGNSGNTIYF.

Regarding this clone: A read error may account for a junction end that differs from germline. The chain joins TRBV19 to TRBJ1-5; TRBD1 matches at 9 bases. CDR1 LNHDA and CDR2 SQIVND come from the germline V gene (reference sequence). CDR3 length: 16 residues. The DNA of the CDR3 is TGTGCCAGTAGTGGACCCGGTACAGGGGGCAACCAGCCCCAGCATTTT. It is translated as CASSGPGTGGNQPQHF.

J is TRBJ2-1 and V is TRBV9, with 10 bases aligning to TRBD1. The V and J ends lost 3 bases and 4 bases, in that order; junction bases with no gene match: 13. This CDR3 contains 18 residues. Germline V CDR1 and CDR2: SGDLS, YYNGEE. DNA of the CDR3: TGTGCCAGCAGCGGAAGTAGGGTGGGACAGGGGAGTTACAATGAGCAGTTCTTC. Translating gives CASSGSRVGQGSYNEQFF.

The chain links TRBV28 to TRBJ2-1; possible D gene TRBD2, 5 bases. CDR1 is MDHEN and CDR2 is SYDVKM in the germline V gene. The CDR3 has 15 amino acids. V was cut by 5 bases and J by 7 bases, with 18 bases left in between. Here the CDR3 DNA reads TGTGCCAGCAGTCATAAGACAACCCCGGGGAATGAGCAGTTCTTC. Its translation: CASSHKTTPGNEQFF.

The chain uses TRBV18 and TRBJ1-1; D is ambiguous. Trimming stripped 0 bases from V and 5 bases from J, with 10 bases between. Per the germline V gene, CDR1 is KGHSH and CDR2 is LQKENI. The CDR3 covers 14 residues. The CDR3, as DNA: TGTGCCAGCTCACCACCCGGGAGTCAAACTGAAGCTTTCTTT. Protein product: CASSPPGSQTEAFF.

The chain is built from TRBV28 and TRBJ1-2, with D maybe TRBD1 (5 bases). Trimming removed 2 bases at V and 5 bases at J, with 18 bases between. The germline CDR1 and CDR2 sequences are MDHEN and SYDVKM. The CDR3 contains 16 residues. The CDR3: CASSLPLARQKYGYTF. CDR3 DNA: TGTGCCAGCAGTTTACCCCTAGCGCGACAGAAGTATGGCTACACCTTC.

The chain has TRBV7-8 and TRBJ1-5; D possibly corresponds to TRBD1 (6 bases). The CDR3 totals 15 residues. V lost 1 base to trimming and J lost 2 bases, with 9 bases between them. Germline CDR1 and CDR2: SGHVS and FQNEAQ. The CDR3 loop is CASSLVPGGNQPQHF. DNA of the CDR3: TGTGCCAGCAGCTTAGTGCCAGGGGGCAATCAGCCCCAGCATTTT.

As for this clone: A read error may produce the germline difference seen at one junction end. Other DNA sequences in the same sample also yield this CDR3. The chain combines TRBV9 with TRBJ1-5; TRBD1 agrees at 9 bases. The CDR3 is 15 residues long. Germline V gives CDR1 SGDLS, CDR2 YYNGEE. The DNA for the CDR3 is TGTGCCAGCAGCGCCGGGACAGGGCCTCTTCAGCCCCAGCACTTT. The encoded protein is CASSAGTGPLQPQHF.

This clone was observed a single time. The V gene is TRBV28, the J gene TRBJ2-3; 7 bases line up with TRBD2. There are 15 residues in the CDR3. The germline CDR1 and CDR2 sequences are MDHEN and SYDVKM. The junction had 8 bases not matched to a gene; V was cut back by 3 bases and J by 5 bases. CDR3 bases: TGTGCCAGCAGTTTCAATGGCGGGGGTGGAGATACGCAGTATTTT. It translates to CASSFNGGGGDTQYF.

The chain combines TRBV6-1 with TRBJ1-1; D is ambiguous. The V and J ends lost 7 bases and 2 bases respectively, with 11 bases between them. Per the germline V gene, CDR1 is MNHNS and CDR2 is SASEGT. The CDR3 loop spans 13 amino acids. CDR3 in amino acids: CASNQDFNTEAFF. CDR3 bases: TGTGCCAGCAATCAGGATTTCAACACTGAAGCTTTCTTT.

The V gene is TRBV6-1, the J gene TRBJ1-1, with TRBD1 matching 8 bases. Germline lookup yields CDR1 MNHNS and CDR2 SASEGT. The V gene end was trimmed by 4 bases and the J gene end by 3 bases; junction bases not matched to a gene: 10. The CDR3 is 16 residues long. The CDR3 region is CASSVRRGQADTEAFF. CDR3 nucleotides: TGTGCCAGCAGTGTCCGGCGGGGACAGGCGGACACTGAAGCTTTCTTT.

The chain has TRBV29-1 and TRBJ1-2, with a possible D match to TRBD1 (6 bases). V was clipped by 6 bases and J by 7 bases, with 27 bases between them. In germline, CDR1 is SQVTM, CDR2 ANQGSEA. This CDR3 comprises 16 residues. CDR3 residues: CSVATTGGQRGSGYTF. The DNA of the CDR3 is TGCAGCGTCGCAACGACGGGGGGGCAAAGGGGATCTGGCTACACCTTC.

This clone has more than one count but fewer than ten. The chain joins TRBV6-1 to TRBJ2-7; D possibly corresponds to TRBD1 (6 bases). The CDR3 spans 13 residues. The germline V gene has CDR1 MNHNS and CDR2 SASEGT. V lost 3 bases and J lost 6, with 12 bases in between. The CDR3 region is CASSDRGVREQYF. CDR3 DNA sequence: TGTGCCAGCAGTGACAGGGGAGTCCGCGAGCAGTACTTC.